Listed below are T cell receptor beta chains from one sample, sequenced in a study of beta chain features in type 1 diabetes. Clones were sequenced by immunoSEQ multiplex PCR, and TCRdb holds only the in-frame ones, with some missing. The sample includes roughly 130,000 clones, about 9.2% seen only once; the top ten take 0.68%. Sequences were obtained from central memory CD4+ T cells from blood. These receptors all stem from a young man in good health. The CDR3 runs from the conserved cysteine through the conserved F or W. A D gene is named only where the DNA matches it firmly. Part of the rows lack a size; the others show once, few, many or a class for expanded clones.

cdr3_nt: TGTGCCAGCAGTGCAGCTACAGGGCGGAATAGCAATCAGCCCCAGCATTTT; cdr3_aa: CASSAATGRNSNQPQHF; v_call: TRBV27; d_call: .; j_call: TRBJ1-5; clone_size: .
cdr3_nt: TGCGCCAGCAGCTTGGCCGGACAGGCGGTAAATGAAAAACTGTTTTTT; cdr3_aa: CASSLAGQAVNEKLFF; v_call: TRBV5-1; d_call: TRBD1; j_call: TRBJ1-4; clone_size: .
cdr3_nt: TGTGCCAGCAGCTTGAGGGGGGAGACCCAGTACTTC; cdr3_aa: CASSLRGETQYF; v_call: TRBV5-4; d_call: .; j_call: TRBJ2-5; clone_size: many
cdr3_nt: TGTGCCAGCAGCTCCAGAGGACTAGCGGGGCTCACAGATACGCAGTATTTT; cdr3_aa: CASSSRGLAGLTDTQYF; v_call: TRBV11-2; d_call: TRBD2; j_call: TRBJ2-3; clone_size: few
cdr3_nt: TGTGCCAGCAGCTTAGGTGCTAGCTCGTACGAGCAGTACTTC; cdr3_aa: CASSLGASSYEQYF; v_call: TRBV11-2; d_call: .; j_call: TRBJ2-7; clone_size: .
cdr3_nt: TGCGCCAGCAACATGATCGGACGGGGATACAATGAGCAGTTCTTC; cdr3_aa: CASNMIGRGYNEQFF; v_call: TRBV5-1; d_call: .; j_call: TRBJ2-1; clone_size: .
cdr3_nt: TGCGCCAGCAGCCAGCCTCAGGGGGCGGACTCCTACAATGAGCAGTTCTTC; cdr3_aa: CASSQPQGADSYNEQFF; v_call: TRBV4-1; d_call: TRBD1; j_call: TRBJ2-1; clone_size: .
cdr3_nt: TGTGCCAGCAGCTCAAGACTAGCGGCTCACAATGAGCAGTTCTTC; cdr3_aa: CASSSRLAAHNEQFF; v_call: TRBV13; d_call: TRBD2; j_call: TRBJ2-1; clone_size: .
cdr3_nt: TGTGCCAGCTCACCAAACAGGGGGCGCGGTGACCAAGAGACCCAGTACTTC; cdr3_aa: CASSPNRGRGDQETQYF; v_call: TRBV18; d_call: TRBD1; j_call: TRBJ2-5; clone_size: few
cdr3_nt: TGTGCCAGCAAACCGGGGGGGGGCACAGATACGCAGTATTTT; cdr3_aa: CASKPGGGTDTQYF; v_call: TRBV6-5; d_call: TRBD2; j_call: TRBJ2-3; clone_size: .
cdr3_nt: TGTGCCAGCTCATTCGTCTCTTCGAACACCGGGGAGCTGTTTTTT; cdr3_aa: CASSFVSSNTGELFF; v_call: TRBV18; d_call: .; j_call: TRBJ2-2; clone_size: few
cdr3_nt: TGTGCCAGCAGCGTCGACAGGGGGGTAGTAGCAAAACTGTTTTTT; cdr3_aa: CASSVDRGVVAKLFF; v_call: TRBV2; d_call: TRBD1; j_call: TRBJ1-4; clone_size: .
cdr3_nt: TGTGCCAGCAGCCGCGGACAGGGGGGCACCGGGGAGCTGTTTTTT; cdr3_aa: CASSRGQGGTGELFF; v_call: TRBV7-3; d_call: TRBD1; j_call: TRBJ2-2; clone_size: .
cdr3_nt: TGCAGCGGCGGGGACAGGGAAAACTATGGCTACACCTTC; cdr3_aa: CSGGDRENYGYTF; v_call: TRBV29-1; d_call: TRBD1; j_call: TRBJ1-2; clone_size: .
cdr3_nt: TGTGCCAGCAGCTTAGTAATCGGGACAGGGAGAGAGACCCAGTACTTC; cdr3_aa: CASSLVIGTGRETQYF; v_call: TRBV7-8; d_call: TRBD1; j_call: TRBJ2-5; clone_size: .
cdr3_nt: TGTGCCAGCAGCCAAGTGAGGGCGGGGTGGAGCTCCTACAATGAGCAGTTCTTC; cdr3_aa: CASSQVRAGWSSYNEQFF; v_call: TRBV14; d_call: .; j_call: TRBJ2-1; clone_size: .
cdr3_nt: TGTGCCAGCAGTTACGACGGGACAGGGACTCAGCCCCAGCATTTT; cdr3_aa: CASSYDGTGTQPQHF; v_call: TRBV6-5; d_call: TRBD1; j_call: TRBJ1-5; clone_size: few
cdr3_nt: TGTGCCAGTAGTTGGCAGGTTGGCGGCTACACCTTC; cdr3_aa: CASSWQVGGYTF; v_call: TRBV19; d_call: .; j_call: TRBJ1-2; clone_size: .
cdr3_nt: TGTGCCAGCAGCATCACAGGAGCAACTAATGAAAAACTGTTTTTT; cdr3_aa: CASSITGATNEKLFF; v_call: TRBV5-4; d_call: .; j_call: TRBJ1-4; clone_size: .
cdr3_nt: TGTGCCAGCAGCCCGCAGGGGAATTCACCCCTCCACTTT; cdr3_aa: CASSPQGNSPLHF; v_call: TRBV7-2; d_call: .; j_call: TRBJ1-6; clone_size: few
cdr3_nt: TGTGCCTGGAGTCCGCCCCCCCCGCTTAGGGGCCCCCTCCACTTT; cdr3_aa: CAWSPPPPLRGPLHF; v_call: TRBV30; d_call: .; j_call: TRBJ1-6; clone_size: few
cdr3_nt: TGTGCCAGCAGTCCAGACAGGGTGGGCAATCAGCCCCAGCATTTT; cdr3_aa: CASSPDRVGNQPQHF; v_call: TRBV7-7; d_call: TRBD1; j_call: TRBJ1-5; clone_size: few
cdr3_nt: TGCAGCTTAAGACTAGATTCAGATACGCAGTATTTT; cdr3_aa: CSLRLDSDTQYF; v_call: TRBV29-1; d_call: .; j_call: TRBJ2-3; clone_size: many
cdr3_nt: TGTGCCAGCAGCCTAGGACTAGCTAAAGAGACCCAGTACTTC; cdr3_aa: CASSLGLAKETQYF; v_call: TRBV11-2; d_call: TRBD2; j_call: TRBJ2-5; clone_size: .
cdr3_nt: TGTGCCAGCAGCCCGGGACAGAATGAAAAACTGTTTTTT; cdr3_aa: CASSPGQNEKLFF; v_call: TRBV7-9; d_call: TRBD1; j_call: TRBJ1-4; clone_size: .
cdr3_nt: TGTGCCAGCAGCTTGCGCGGGGTAGACTATGGCTACACCTTC; cdr3_aa: CASSLRGVDYGYTF; v_call: TRBV5-6; d_call: .; j_call: TRBJ1-2; clone_size: few
cdr3_nt: TGTGCCAGCAGCTTGGGACTAGCGGGCTTCTCCTACGAGCAGTACTTC; cdr3_aa: CASSLGLAGFSYEQYF; v_call: TRBV5-4; d_call: TRBD2; j_call: TRBJ2-7; clone_size: few
cdr3_nt: TGTGCCAGCAGTCCCCTTTTAGATAGGGGGGGGAATTCACCCCTCCACTTT; cdr3_aa: CASSPLLDRGGNSPLHF; v_call: TRBV27; d_call: .; j_call: TRBJ1-6; clone_size: few
cdr3_nt: TGTGCCAGCAGTTTACCCTTAACAGGGAGGGCTGGCTACACCTTC; cdr3_aa: CASSLPLTGRAGYTF; v_call: TRBV28; d_call: .; j_call: TRBJ1-2; clone_size: few
cdr3_nt: TGTGCCAGCAGTTTACGGGGGGCTAAACGCAATGAGCAGTTCTTC; cdr3_aa: CASSLRGAKRNEQFF; v_call: TRBV27; d_call: .; j_call: TRBJ2-1; clone_size: many
cdr3_nt: TGTGCCATCAGTGACCCGGACAGGGACCTCTATGGCTACACCTTC; cdr3_aa: CAISDPDRDLYGYTF; v_call: TRBV10-3; d_call: TRBD1; j_call: TRBJ1-2; clone_size: many
cdr3_nt: TGTGCCAGCAGCTTCGAGCGGGGCACTGAAGCTTTCTTT; cdr3_aa: CASSFERGTEAFF; v_call: TRBV7-6; d_call: .; j_call: TRBJ1-1; clone_size: few
cdr3_nt: TGTGCCAGCAGCCCTACGGGGGGTAATAAGCAGTACTTC; cdr3_aa: CASSPTGGNKQYF; v_call: TRBV9; d_call: TRBD2; j_call: TRBJ2-7; clone_size: .
cdr3_nt: TGTGCCAGCAGCCACCTTGGAGGGCTCACTGAAGCTTTCTTT; cdr3_aa: CASSHLGGLTEAFF; v_call: TRBV4-2; d_call: .; j_call: TRBJ1-1; clone_size: few
cdr3_nt: TGTGCCAGCAGCTTAGCGCGGGACAGATACGGGTCCCTCCACTTT; cdr3_aa: CASSLARDRYGSLHF; v_call: TRBV7-2; d_call: TRBD1; j_call: TRBJ1-6; clone_size: .
cdr3_nt: TGTGCCAGCAGCTTAGCGCTCGGGGGCTCTGGAAACACCATATATTTT; cdr3_aa: CASSLALGGSGNTIYF; v_call: TRBV7-2; d_call: .; j_call: TRBJ1-3; clone_size: few
cdr3_nt: TGTGCCAGCAGCTCCGGTGGGACACCTAATCAGCCCCAGCATTTT; cdr3_aa: CASSSGGTPNQPQHF; v_call: TRBV5-4; d_call: .; j_call: TRBJ1-5; clone_size: .
cdr3_nt: TGTGCCAGCAGCTTGGGACTTGACACAGATACGCAGTATTTT; cdr3_aa: CASSLGLDTDTQYF; v_call: TRBV5-4; d_call: .; j_call: TRBJ2-3; clone_size: few
cdr3_nt: TGTGCCAGCAGCCGACAGGGGATTGAGCAGTTCTTC; cdr3_aa: CASSRQGIEQFF; v_call: TRBV7-9; d_call: TRBD1; j_call: TRBJ2-1; clone_size: many
cdr3_nt: TGTGCCAGTAGTGCCGACAGGGTCCCTCCGGCTTTCTTT; cdr3_aa: CASSADRVPPAFF; v_call: TRBV19; d_call: TRBD1; j_call: TRBJ1-1; clone_size: .
cdr3_nt: TGTGCCAGCAGCTCACAACAGGGGGCTTACGAGCAGTACTTC; cdr3_aa: CASSSQQGAYEQYF; v_call: TRBV7-3; d_call: TRBD1; j_call: TRBJ2-7; clone_size: few
cdr3_nt: TGTGCCAGCAGCGTTCATCCCGGGACAGGGTCTGAAGAGACCCAGTACTTC; cdr3_aa: CASSVHPGTGSEETQYF; v_call: TRBV7-2; d_call: TRBD1; j_call: TRBJ2-5; clone_size: .
cdr3_nt: TGTGCCAGCAGTGAAGGGCCGGAGACCCAGTACTTC; cdr3_aa: CASSEGPETQYF; v_call: TRBV6-1; d_call: .; j_call: TRBJ2-5; clone_size: .
cdr3_nt: TGTGCCAGCAGCCCTAGGAGACTAGTTAATGAGCAGTTCTTC; cdr3_aa: CASSPRRLVNEQFF; v_call: TRBV7-8; d_call: .; j_call: TRBJ2-1; clone_size: .
cdr3_nt: TGTGCCAGCAGTTTATTCGACCCGAGGGATGAGCAGTTCTTC; cdr3_aa: CASSLFDPRDEQFF; v_call: TRBV28; d_call: .; j_call: TRBJ2-1; clone_size: .
cdr3_nt: TGCGCCAGCAGCCAAGATCCCCAAGGTCAGGGAACCCAGCATTTT; cdr3_aa: CASSQDPQGQGTQHF; v_call: TRBV4-1; d_call: .; j_call: TRBJ1-5; clone_size: few
cdr3_nt: TGTGCCAGCAGCTTGGCTCTGGCTGGGCAGAGTGGCTACACCTTC; cdr3_aa: CASSLALAGQSGYTF; v_call: TRBV5-4; d_call: .; j_call: TRBJ1-2; clone_size: few
cdr3_nt: TGTGCCAGCACCCCCGGAGGGTCTGGCAATCAGCCCCAGCATTTT; cdr3_aa: CASTPGGSGNQPQHF; v_call: TRBV6-6; d_call: .; j_call: TRBJ1-5; clone_size: .
cdr3_nt: TGTGCCAGCTCACCAGGGCAAGCCTATGGCTACACCTTC; cdr3_aa: CASSPGQAYGYTF; v_call: TRBV18; d_call: .; j_call: TRBJ1-2; clone_size: few